This TCR beta chain was obtained from a study of T cell clones after liver transplantation. Germline trimming cut 3 bases from V and 5 bases from J; bases unmatched to any gene: 7. This CDR3 is 15 amino acids long. Germline-derived CDR1 and CDR2 are SGHAT and FQNNGV. Sequencing was performed with immunoSEQ multiplex PCR; in TCRdb, only in-frame clones are kept and a portion is missing. This table has over 100,000 clones, 82% appearing once. This chain uses TRBV11-2 with TRBJ2-7; TRBD1 matches 10 bases. The sequencing here drew on CD4+ T cells from blood, taken before liver transplant. The receptor was isolated from a human donor who received a liver transplant. The chain's CDR3 is CASSLGQGYYNEQYF. CDR3 sequence (DNA): TGTGCCAGCAGCTTGGGACAGGGGTACTACAACGAGCAGTACTTC.